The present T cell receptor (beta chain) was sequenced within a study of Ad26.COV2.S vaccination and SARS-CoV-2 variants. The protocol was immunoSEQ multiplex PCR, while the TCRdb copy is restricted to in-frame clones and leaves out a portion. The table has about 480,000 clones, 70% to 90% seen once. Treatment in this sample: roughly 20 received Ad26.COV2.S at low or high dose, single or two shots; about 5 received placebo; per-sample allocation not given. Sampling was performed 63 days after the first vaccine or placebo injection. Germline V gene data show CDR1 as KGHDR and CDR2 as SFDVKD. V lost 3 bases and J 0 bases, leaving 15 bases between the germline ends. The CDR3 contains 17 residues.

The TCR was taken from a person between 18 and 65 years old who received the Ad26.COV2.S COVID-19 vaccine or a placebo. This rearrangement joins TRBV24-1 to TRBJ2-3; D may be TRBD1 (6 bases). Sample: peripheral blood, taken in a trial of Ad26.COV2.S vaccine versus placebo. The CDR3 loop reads CATSDRIPGHSTDTQYF. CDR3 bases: TGTGCCACCAGTGATCGAATCCCGGGACACAGCACAGATACGCAGTATTTT.